What follows is one TCR beta chain and its context. Its antigen is still unknown. It has no much larger one-base neighbor in the sample; base qualities were not kept. The source of the sample is a study of cytomegalovirus exposure and HLA in healthy donors (dated by TCRdb to about 2017). About the investigation overall: According to an earlier analysis of a few hundred of the donors, roughly 180 million T cells yielded 90 million to 140 million unique TCR beta sequences and around 280 Gb of sequence data. The T cell repertoires of 666 subjects were profiled by immunosequencing and related to cytomegalovirus serostatus. Because of strong linkage in the cohort, four or five DR-DQ haplotypes were treated as single units for association and clustering. The aim of the study was to test whether cataloging public T cell receptors could identify signatures of past pathogen exposure. The number of typed donors differed by locus: about 620-640 for A, B, C, DRB1 and DQB1; 522 for DQA1; around 610 for DPA1; and about 450 for DPB1. Among some 410 genotyped donors of the cohort, an average of approximately 250,000 unique TCR beta nucleotide sequences were sequenced per donor, roughly 20% of them non-productive. Besides the first cohort of 550 to 750 subjects, a separate validation cohort made up of roughly 130 different subjects was used. Alongside the repertoire data, information on donor age, sex, ethnicity and CMV serostatus was compiled. In a later analysis, previously published TCR beta repertoires from 666 donors were re-analyzed and high-resolution HLA genotyping was added so that TCR occurrence patterns could be studied. Of the roughly 420 genotyped donors, roughly 80% were placed in the genetic ancestry cluster associated with self-reported Caucasian donors. Every discovery cohort repertoire had been produced on one sequencing platform. About 320 gigabases of sequencing data and around 87 million unique TCR sequences were included in an early release covering about 600 HLA-typed donors. An earlier analysis of 587 of the donors applied high-throughput TCR beta sequencing to assess whether each TCR beta V gene segment acted as functional or pseudogenic. In the later analysis, no new phenotypic data were used to find candidate immune exposures; instead, reliance was placed on TCR beta sequences and their occurrence across donors. Class I and class II HLA loci were covered by the typing at four-digit resolution. To predict cytomegalovirus infection status, the study brought together high-throughput TCR immunosequencing, statistical association of individual TCRs with disease status, and machine learning. A later genetic analysis took genome-wide SNP genotypes for about three fifths of the 666 donors and used that subset as a discovery cohort. What the authors observed across the whole study: In a later genetic analysis, a missense DCLRE1C variant was associated with V-gene and J-gene trimming of TCR beta chains, and the association was replicated in an independent cohort. Strong co-occurrence of HLA alleles, especially DR and DQ, made assigning TCR associations to individual alleles difficult. In a later analysis, several top co-occurrence clusters were reported to appear linked to parvovirus B19, influenza, CMV and Epstein-Barr virus. HLA typing was unavailable for some donors at each locus, so association tests used only the typed subset. Cytomegalovirus status was reported to be diagnosed by the classifier with high specificity and sensitivity in both the original and validation cohorts. Because counts were too low, some 16 rarely observed V segments, including chromosome 9 orphons, were excluded from the earlier analysis of 587 of the donors. Specific HLA alleles were associated with around 18,000 TCR beta sequences at a false discovery rate of 0.05 in a later analysis. According to a later analysis, most CMV-associated TCR beta chains appeared to be HLA-restricted, and the HLA associations seemed to be driven largely by CMV exposure. A further reported finding was that TCR beta sequences accurately predicted the HLA-A and HLA-B alleles for most subjects in the first cohort. A cluster of highly shared sequence variants was judged likely to be a technical artifact of the sequencing pipeline. In vitro tests confirmed that three of the cytomegalovirus-associated TCR beta chains recognize cytomegalovirus antigens. Linkage disequilibrium might explain the correlated functional status among segregating V segments, but an unknown experimental factor could not be ruled out. According to a later analysis, TCR association rates differed among HLA loci, with DRB1 alleles showing the most associated TCRs and HLA-C alleles showing the fewest. In an earlier analysis of about 540 of the donors, most TCR beta V segments were observed in productive rearrangements about 90% or about 30% of the time, broadly matching IMGT annotations. In the study, some 160 TCR beta chains were listed as associated with cytomegalovirus. The only immune exposure information available for the cohort was CMV serostatus. Sequencing depth was assumed to be roughly uniform across donors in the presence/absence analyses, though that assumption may not hold. A later analysis found that HLA-associated TCR beta chains were more clonally expanded and had lower generation probabilities than equally common non-associated chains. In this cohort, only TCR beta chains were sequenced, and detectable features were limited by the absence of alpha or paired-chain data. While some public TCRs were present in many individuals, most TCR sequences turned up only very rarely across donors. It was suggested by the authors that the approach could potentially be generalized to other disease states and immunological phenotypes. A later genetic analysis reported fewer N-insertions in productive TCRs among donors in an Asian-associated ancestry cluster than the roughly 690-donor mean.

The cohort was made up of approximately 700 healthy bone marrow donors. At the time of sampling, every cohort member was nominally healthy, though immune exposures that went unrecorded were likely present. The donor tested CMV seronegative, placing the donor among the 352 seronegative members of the cohort. Each donor provided a peripheral blood sample, and peripheral blood mononuclear cells were used for TCR beta sequencing. Genomic DNA was extracted from the blood cell samples with the Qiagen DNeasy Blood Extraction Kit. The library relied on the immunoSEQ multiplex PCR assay. For the multiplex PCR, a mixture combining 60 forward primers for TCR Vbeta segments and 13 reverse primers for TCR Jbeta segments was used. Amplification of the CDR3 region of rearranged TCR beta genes was performed with a multiplex PCR assay on genomic DNA. The amplified TCR beta libraries were sequenced on the Illumina HiSeq System as 87-base-pair reads. The authors' analysis ran thus. In a later analysis, tens of millions of unique TCR beta chains were counted across the approximately 620 repertoires, and roughly 10 million of these chains were shared by at least two donors. To remove PCR and sequencing errors, raw reads were error-corrected and collapsed into unique sequences using a nearest-neighbor algorithm that merged closely related sequences. Alignment of CDR3 sequences to IMGT reference sequences was used to assign V, D and J gene segments. For a sequence to be retained, a match of at least six nucleotides to both a V gene segment and a J gene segment was required. A rearrangement was called productive if the CDR3 had no stop codons and remained in frame with V and J, and every other rearrangement was called non-productive. CDR3 was defined by IMGT convention, running from the second conserved V-encoded cysteine to the conserved J-encoded phenylalanine. In an earlier analysis of just under 600 of the donors, sequences lacking an unambiguous match to a single V gene segment were excluded. An earlier analysis of several hundred of the donors called V segments functional above 56.7% productive rearrangements and segregating when the between-donor standard deviation exceeded 5%. A statistical classification framework was built to diagnose cytomegalovirus status from the catalog of TCR beta chain sequences. In a later analysis, TCR nucleotide sequences were compared against IMGT/GENE-DB human TR gene sequences so that V and J genes could be assigned. Using the TCRdist pipeline, a later analysis assigned CDR3 sequences along with most-parsimonious VDJ recombination scenarios. A later analysis defined each TCR beta chain by its CDR3 amino acid sequence plus V-gene family, and excluded reads lacking a unique V-gene family. In a later analysis, 500 to 650 highly shared, low-generation-probability nucleotide sequences were removed to address suspected cross-contamination and a sequencing artifact. In a later analysis, a clonal expansion index was calculated for each public chain from normalized within-repertoire ranks of inferred template counts. In a later analysis, generation probabilities were computed using a VDJ recombination model fitted to out-of-frame rearrangements, and the results were checked against IGoR. In a later analysis, hypergeometric tests were used to score TCR-TCR, TCR-HLA and TCR-CMV co-occurrence, with a repertoire-size bias correction applied to TCR pairs. In a later analysis, false discovery rates were estimated by permuting HLA or CMV assignments 20 times. A later analysis grouped co-occurring TCRs with DBSCAN, adding TCRdist sequence similarity when clustering within HLA-allele-positive subsets. For co-occurrence clustering, repertoires with fewer than 30,000 or more than 120,000 public chains were excluded, along with roughly five repertoires with anomalous nucleotide sharing. The table was pulled from immuneACCESS by TCRdb, which kept in-frame rearrangements only. Such tables lose some clones; where checked, under half of the loss comes from unresolved V genes, and the rest has no known cause. From that table come the V and J calls and clone size; the DNA was used to work out D and trimming. Counted in this sample were about 200,000 clones; about four fifths of them appeared once. 1.6% of the sample is taken by the ten largest.

The receptor's source is a woman between 50 and 59 years old in good health and CMV-seronegative. Input material: PBMCs.

The CDR3 reads as follows: CASSPRMGQGYNTEAFF. The nucleotides read TGTGCCAGCAGCCCGCGAATGGGACAGGGGTATAACACTGAAGCTTTCTTT. The chain employs TRBV7-9 and TRBJ1-1, with TRBD1 identical over 10 junction bases. Sequences SEHNR (CDR1) and FQNEAQ (CDR2) are obtained from the germline V gene (reference sequence). Relative to germline, V is missing 5 bases and J is missing 2 bases, with 11 bases of the junction outside any gene match. Counted from cysteine to phenylalanine, this CDR3 has 17 amino acids. Of all the DNA, just the CDR3 is kept, 51 bases in frame from base 1.